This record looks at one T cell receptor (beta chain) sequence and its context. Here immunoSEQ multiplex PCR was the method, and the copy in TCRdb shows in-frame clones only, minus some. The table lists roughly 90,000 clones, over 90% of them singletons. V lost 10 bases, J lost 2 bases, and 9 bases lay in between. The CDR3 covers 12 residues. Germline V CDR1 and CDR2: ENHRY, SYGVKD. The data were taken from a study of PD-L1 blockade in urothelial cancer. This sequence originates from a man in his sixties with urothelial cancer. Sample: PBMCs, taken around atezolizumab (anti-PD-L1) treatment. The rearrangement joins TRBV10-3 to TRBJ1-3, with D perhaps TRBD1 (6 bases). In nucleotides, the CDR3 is TGTGCCACACAGGGAACTGGAAACACCATATATTTT. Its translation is CATQGTGNTIYF.